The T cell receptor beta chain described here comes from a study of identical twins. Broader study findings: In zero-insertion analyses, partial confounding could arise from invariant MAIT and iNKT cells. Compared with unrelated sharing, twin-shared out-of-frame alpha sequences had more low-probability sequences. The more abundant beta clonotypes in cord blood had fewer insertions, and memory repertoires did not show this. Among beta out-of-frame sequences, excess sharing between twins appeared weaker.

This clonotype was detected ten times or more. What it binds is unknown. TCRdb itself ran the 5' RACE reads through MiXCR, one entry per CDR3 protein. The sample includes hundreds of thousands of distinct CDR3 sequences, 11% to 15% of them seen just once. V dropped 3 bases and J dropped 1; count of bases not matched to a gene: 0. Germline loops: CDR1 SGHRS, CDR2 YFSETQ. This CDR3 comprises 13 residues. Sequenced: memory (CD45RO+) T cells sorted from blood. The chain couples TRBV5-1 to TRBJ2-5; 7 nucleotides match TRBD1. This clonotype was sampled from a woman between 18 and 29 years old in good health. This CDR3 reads CASSWTGQETQYF. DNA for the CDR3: TGCGCCAGCAGCTGGACAGGCCAAGAGACCCAGTACTTC.